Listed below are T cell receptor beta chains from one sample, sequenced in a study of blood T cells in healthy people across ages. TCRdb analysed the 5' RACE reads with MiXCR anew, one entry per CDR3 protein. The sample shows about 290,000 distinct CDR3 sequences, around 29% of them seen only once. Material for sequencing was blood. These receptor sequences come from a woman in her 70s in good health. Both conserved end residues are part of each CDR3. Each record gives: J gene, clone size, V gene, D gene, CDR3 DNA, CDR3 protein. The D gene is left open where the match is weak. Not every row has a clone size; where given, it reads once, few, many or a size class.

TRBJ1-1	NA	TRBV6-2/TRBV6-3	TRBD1	TGTGCCAGCATTGGACAGGGTAGGACTGAAGCTTTCTTT	CASIGQGRTEAFF
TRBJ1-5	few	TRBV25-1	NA	TGTGCCAGCAGTGAAAACAGGGCGGGACAGCCCCAGCATTTT	CASSENRAGQPQHF
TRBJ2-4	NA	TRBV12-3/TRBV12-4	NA	TGTGCCAGCAGTTTGGGCGGTCTGGGGTACAAAAACATTCAGTACTTC	CASSLGGLGYKNIQYF
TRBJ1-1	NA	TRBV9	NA	TGTGCCAGCAGCGTAGCAGGGTTGAACACTGAAGCTTTCTTT	CASSVAGLNTEAFF
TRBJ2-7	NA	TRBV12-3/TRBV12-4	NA	TGTGCCAGCAGTTTGAGCGTGCCCTACGAGCAGTACTTC	CASSLSVPYEQYF
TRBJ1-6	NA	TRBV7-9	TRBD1	TGTGCCAGCAGCTTAGCCCGGGGACAGGGCCGTAATTCACCCCTCCACTTT	CASSLARGQGRNSPLHF
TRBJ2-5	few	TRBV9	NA	TGTGCCAGCAGCGTAGCTTCCATCTCAGAGACCCAGTACTTC	CASSVASISETQYF
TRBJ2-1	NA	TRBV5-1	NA	TGCGCCAGCAGCCCGGGGACTCCCGCGGGGTACTACAATGAGCAGTTCTTC	CASSPGTPAGYYNEQFF
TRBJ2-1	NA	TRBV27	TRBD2	TGTGCCAGCAGTTTATCGAGGGCCGGGGCCCTAGCGGGAGATGTCCATGAGCAGTTCTTC	CASSLSRAGALAGDVHEQFF
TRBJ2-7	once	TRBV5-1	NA	TGCGCCAGCAGCCCCCTTAGTAGCGCCTACGAGCAGTACTTC	CASSPLSSAYEQYF
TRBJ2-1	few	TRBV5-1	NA	TGCGCCAGCAGCGCGGTAGCGGAGTCCTTTTTGGTTGAGCAGTTCTTC	CASSAVAESFLVEQFF
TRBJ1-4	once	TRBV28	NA	TGTGCCAGCAGTTTCTCCCGTAAGACCGCCTGGGATGAAAAACTGTTTTTT	CASSFSRKTAWDEKLFF
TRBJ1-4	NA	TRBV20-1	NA	TGCAGTGCCCGCCTCTCGGGCAGGGTGAAAGAAAAACTGTTTTTT	CSARLSGRVKEKLFF
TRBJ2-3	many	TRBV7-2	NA	TGTGCCAGCAGCCCCCGGACACCAGATACGCAGTATTTT	CASSPRTPDTQYF
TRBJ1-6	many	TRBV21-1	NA	TGTGCCAGCAGCTACGACAGGGGTAATTCACCCCTCCACTTT	CASSYDRGNSPLHF
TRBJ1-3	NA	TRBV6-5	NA	TGTGCCAGCAGTTACCGGATGGGGATCTCTGGAAACACCATATATTTT	CASSYRMGISGNTIYF
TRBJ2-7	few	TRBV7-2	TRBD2	TGTGCCAGCAGTCACGGACTAGCGGGAGGCGAGCAGTACTTC	CASSHGLAGGEQYF
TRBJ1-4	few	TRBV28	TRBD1	TGTGCCAGCAGCCGAACAGGGGGCGGTGAAAAACTGTTTTTT	CASSRTGGGEKLFF
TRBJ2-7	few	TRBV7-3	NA	TGTGCCAGCAGCATCGGACGGACCTACGAGCAGTACTTC	CASSIGRTYEQYF
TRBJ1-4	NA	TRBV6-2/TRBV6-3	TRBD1	TGTGCCAGCAGGTCGGACAGGCGAAGCGAAAAACTGTTTTTT	CASRSDRRSEKLFF
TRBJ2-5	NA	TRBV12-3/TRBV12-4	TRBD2	TGTGCCAGCAGTTTAATAGGGGGACTAGGGGACAACCAGTACTTC	CASSLIGGLGDNQYF
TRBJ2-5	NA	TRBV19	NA	TGTGCCAGTAGGGTTAGCGGCGCGGGGTCGGAGACCCAGTACTTC	CASRVSGAGSETQYF
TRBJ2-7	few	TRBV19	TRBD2	TGTGCCAGTAGTATAACCCCTAGCGGCCCCTCCTACGAGCAGTACTTC	CASSITPSGPSYEQYF
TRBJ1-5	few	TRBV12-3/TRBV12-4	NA	TGTGCCAGCAGTTCAAAGGGATTGAGCAATCAGCCCCAGCATTTT	CASSSKGLSNQPQHF
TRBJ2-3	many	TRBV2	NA	TGTGCCAGCAGTCCGGGGTTGCGACAGTCCACAGATACGCAGTATTTT	CASSPGLRQSTDTQYF
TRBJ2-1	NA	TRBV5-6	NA	TGTGCCAGCAGAATTACACAGGGAAGCTCCTACAATGAGCAGTTCTTC	CASRITQGSSYNEQFF
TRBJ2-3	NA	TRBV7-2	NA	TGTGCCAGCACCCTAGACGCGGGCACAGATACGCAGTATTTT	CASTLDAGTDTQYF
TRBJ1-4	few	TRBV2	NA	TGTGCCAGCACCTTCGGGGGGGCTGGTGAAAAACTGTTTTTT	CASTFGGAGEKLFF
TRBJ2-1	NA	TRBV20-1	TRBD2	TGCAGTGCCGGACTAGCGGGAGACAATGAGCAGTTCTTC	CSAGLAGDNEQFF
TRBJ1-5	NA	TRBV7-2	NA	TGTGCCAGCAGCTCGGGAGGGGGGATGTTCGGGCCCCAGCATTTT	CASSSGGGMFGPQHF
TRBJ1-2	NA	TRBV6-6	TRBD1	TGTGCCAGCAGATCCCGACCAAGGGACAGAAGCTATGGCTACACCTTC	CASRSRPRDRSYGYTF
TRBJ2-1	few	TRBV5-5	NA	TGTGCCAGCAGCTTGCTCCAGCCACTCATCATCTCCTACAATGAGCAGTTCTTC	CASSLLQPLIISYNEQFF
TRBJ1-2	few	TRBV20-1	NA	TGCAGTGTTAGTGGAGGGAGGGTGGACTATGGCTACACCTTC	CSVSGGRVDYGYTF
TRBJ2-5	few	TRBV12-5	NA	TGTGCTAGTGGTTTTTCCAACGTGGTCCAAGGGACCCAGTACTTC	CASGFSNVVQGTQYF
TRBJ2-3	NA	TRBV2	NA	TGTGCCAGCGGCCTCCAAGGATGGGCAGCGGAAGGGGATACGCAGTATTTT	CASGLQGWAAEGDTQYF
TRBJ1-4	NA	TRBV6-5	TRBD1	TGTGCCAGCAGTTCACAGGGGCGAATCGCGGAAAAACTGTTTTTT	CASSSQGRIAEKLFF
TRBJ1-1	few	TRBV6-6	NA	TGTGCCAGCAGACCGACAGGGAACACTGAAGCTTTCTTT	CASRPTGNTEAFF
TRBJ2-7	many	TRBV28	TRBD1	TGTGCCAGCAGTCTCCTGGACAGGGACTCCTACGAGCAGTACTTC	CASSLLDRDSYEQYF
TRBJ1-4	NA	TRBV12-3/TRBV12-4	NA	TGTGCCAGCAGTGGAAAGACAGCTTCTAATGAAAAACTGTTTTTT	CASSGKTASNEKLFF
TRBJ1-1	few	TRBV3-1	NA	TGTGCCAGCAGCCAAGGACAGGAAAAAGCTTTCTTT	CASSQGQEKAFF
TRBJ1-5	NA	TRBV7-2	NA	TGTGCCAGCAGCCGGGGAGGCACCGGAGGCAATCAGCCCCAGCATTTT	CASSRGGTGGNQPQHF
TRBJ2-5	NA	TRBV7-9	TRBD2	TGTGCCAGCAGCTTAAGTCCCCCGGGAGGGAAAGAGACCCAGTACTTC	CASSLSPPGGKETQYF
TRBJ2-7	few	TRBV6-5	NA	TGTGCCAGCAGTTTCGGTAGTGGGGATAGTTTCGGTAAGCAGTACTTC	CASSFGSGDSFGKQYF
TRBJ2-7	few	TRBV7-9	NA	TGTGCCAGCAGCTTCTGGGAGACGGCCTACGAGCAGTACTTC	CASSFWETAYEQYF
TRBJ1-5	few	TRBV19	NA	TGTGCCAGTAGACTGGGACGGAATAGCAATCAGCCCCAGCATTTT	CASRLGRNSNQPQHF
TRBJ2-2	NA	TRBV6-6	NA	TGTGCCAGCAACGACCCCGGACAGTACAGGACCGGGGAGCTGTTTTTT	CASNDPGQYRTGELFF
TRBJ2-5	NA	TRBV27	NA	TGTGCCAGCAGTCCCCTTCGGGACTCCCCGGGAGAGACCCAGTACTTC	CASSPLRDSPGETQYF
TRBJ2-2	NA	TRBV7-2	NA	TGTGCCAGCAGCCAACGCCAGGGGAACGCTCCCACCGGGGAGCTGTTTTTT	CASSQRQGNAPTGELFF
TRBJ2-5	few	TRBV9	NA	TGTGCCACCATGCCTTGGTTCTTC	CATMPWFF
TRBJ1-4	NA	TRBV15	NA	TGTGCCACCAGCAGAGATTGGGACACAAGAGGGAAACTGTTTTTT	CATSRDWDTRGKLFF
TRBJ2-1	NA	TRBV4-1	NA	TGCGCCAGCAGCCAACCCTCAGGGGTCACCTACAATGAGCAGTTCTTC	CASSQPSGVTYNEQFF
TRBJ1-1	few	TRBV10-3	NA	TGTGCCATCAGTGCGGGGCGTGAGAATGAAGCTTTCTTT	CAISAGRENEAFF
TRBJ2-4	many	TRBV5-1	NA	TGCGCCAGCAGCTTTTCGGATAAAAACATTCAGTACTTC	CASSFSDKNIQYF
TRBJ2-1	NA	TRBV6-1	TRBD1	TGTGCCAGCAGTGACAGGGGGCGGGTAGGCAGTGAGCAGTTCTTC	CASSDRGRVGSEQFF
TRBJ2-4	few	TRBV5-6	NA	TGTGCCAGCAGCCCCTTAGGGCTAGCCAAAAACATTCAGTACTTC	CASSPLGLAKNIQYF
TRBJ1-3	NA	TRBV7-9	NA	TGTGCCAGCAGTCCTCTTAGCTCTGGAAACACCATATATTTT	CASSPLSSGNTIYF
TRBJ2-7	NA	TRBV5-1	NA	TGCGCCAGCAGCTTGGACGCCCGGGCCGGCGACGAGCAGTACTTC	CASSLDARAGDEQYF
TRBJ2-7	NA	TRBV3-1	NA	TGTGCCAGCAGCCGCTCGGGACTGCCTACCCGATACGAGCAGTACTTC	CASSRSGLPTRYEQYF
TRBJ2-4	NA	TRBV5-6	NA	TGTGCCAGCAGCCGTGGGAATAGGGTAGCCAAAAACATTCAGTACTTC	CASSRGNRVAKNIQYF